These 24 T cell receptor beta chains came from one sample sequenced in a study of cytomegalovirus exposure and HLA in healthy donors. With 60 Vbeta and 13 Jbeta primers, the PCR was carried out. The table came from immunoSEQ multiplex PCR; TCRdb's copy has only in-frame clones and leaves some out. Of around 110,000 clones detected, about 86% appear once; the ten largest clones hold 3.9%. Input material: PBMCs. These receptors were collected from a woman aged 30 to 39 in good health and CMV-seronegative.

This chain joins TRBV7-9 and TRBJ1-1; TRBD1 aligns across 8 bases. The CDR3 consists of 15 residues. V lost 4 bases and J lost 0; bases outside the gene matches: 4. CDR1 and CDR2 from the germline V gene are SEHNR and FQNEAQ (reference sequence). The CDR3 spells CASSSGQGVNTEAFF. CDR3 coding DNA: TGTGCCAGCAGCTCCGGACAGGGAGTGAACACTGAAGCTTTCTTT.

The chain joins TRBV5-6 to TRBJ2-7; TRBD2 might be the D (5 bases). The CDR3 is made up of 15 amino acids. Trimming left V 2 bases short and J 7 bases short, with 19 bases between. Germline loops: CDR1 SGHDT, CDR2 YYEEEE. The CDR3 sequence is CASSFFSSGSREQYF. The CDR3 DNA sequence: TGTGCCAGCAGCTTCTTCTCCAGCGGCTCGCGAGAGCAGTACTTC.

The chain has TRBV10-1 and TRBJ2-7; possible D gene TRBD2, 6 bases. The germline V gene has CDR1 WNHNN and CDR2 SYGVQD (reference sequence). Trimming removed 0 bases at V and 3 bases at J, with 9 bases between. The CDR3 covers 14 residues. The CDR3 reads CASSESGLSYEQYF. The DNA for the CDR3 is TGCGCCAGCAGTGAGTCGGGACTTAGCTACGAGCAGTACTTC.

The chain employs TRBV23-1 and TRBJ1-5; the D gene is possibly TRBD1 (6 bases). TRBV23-1 is recorded as an ORF, its role being uncertain. Trimming cost V 8 bases and J 9 bases, with 11 bases left between them. The CDR3 covers 11 residues. CDR3 loop: CASVQGRPQHF. CDR3 in DNA: TGCGCCAGCGTTCAGGGGCGGCCCCAGCATTTT.

The V call is TRBV30, the J call TRBJ1-5, with D perhaps TRBD1 (5 bases). Trimming removed 0 bases at V and 5 bases at J, with 11 bases between. The CDR3 consists of 14 residues. Germline V gene lookup returns CDR1 GTSNPN and CDR2 SVGIG (reference sequence). The CDR3: CAWSVTGAHQPQHF. The DNA of the CDR3 is TGTGCCTGGAGTGTAACTGGGGCGCATCAGCCCCAGCATTTT.

This sequence joins TRBV11-2 and TRBJ2-2, with a tentative D call TRBD2 (6 bases). The CDR3 is made up of 16 amino acids. V lost 5 bases and J lost 1, with 14 bases in between. The V gene's germline CDR1 is SGHAT and CDR2 FQNNGV. CDR3 sequence (DNA): TGTGCCAGCAGCCTACTAGCAACACTGAACACCGGGGAGCTGTTTTTT. Its protein product is CASSLLATLNTGELFF.

This chain uses TRBV28 with TRBJ2-5, with a possible D match to TRBD2 (6 bases). The end of the DNA is better explained by TRBJ2-7, so the J call may be wrong. The CDR3 consists of 14 residues. Germline V gene data show CDR1 as MDHEN and CDR2 as SYDVKM. CDR3 residues: CASSSTGLHYEQYF. The CDR3 coding sequence is TGTGCCAGCAGTTCAACCGGACTACATTACGAGCAGTACTTC.

The rearrangement uses TRBV7-2 and TRBJ2-1; D remains ambiguous. Germline V lookup: CDR1 SGHTA, CDR2 FQGNSA. This CDR3 comprises 12 residues. The V end lost 3 bases, the J end lost 5 bases, and 5 bases lay between the germline ends. This CDR3 is CASSFSNNEQFF. CDR3 nucleotide sequence: TGTGCCAGCAGCTTTTCTAACAATGAGCAGTTCTTC.

This clone came up once. V gene TRBV28 combines with J gene TRBJ1-2; D perhaps matches TRBD1 (6 bases). The CDR3 spans 15 residues. Trimming removed 4 bases at V and 1 base at J, with 13 bases between. CDR1 is MDHEN, CDR2 SYDVKM, per germline. CDR3 sequence reads: CASSSQGTLNYGYTF. The DNA for the CDR3 is TGTGCCAGCAGTTCACAGGGCACCCTTAACTATGGCTACACCTTC.

V is TRBV9 and J is TRBJ2-7, with D hard to call. This CDR3 region has 13 residues. Germline CDR1 and CDR2: SGDLS and YYNGEE. V was cut by 0 bases and J by 0 bases, with 4 bases left in between. As DNA, the CDR3 is TGTGCCAGCAGCGTAGGTAACTCCTACGAGCAGTACTTC. This encodes CASSVGNSYEQYF.

This sequence joins TRBV9 and TRBJ2-5; no clear D gene. V shed 3 bases and J shed 4 bases, with 10 bases lying between them. The CDR3 loop spans 13 amino acids. Germline CDR1 reads SGDLS; CDR2 reads YYNGEE. The chain's CDR3 is CASSGASVETQYF. The DNA of the CDR3 is TGTGCCAGCAGCGGGGCGAGTGTAGAGACCCAGTACTTC.

The chain combines TRBV28 with TRBJ2-3, with D possibly being TRBD2 (5 bases). Germline CDR1 reads MDHEN; CDR2 reads SYDVKM. CDR3 length: 14 residues. Trimming left V 5 bases short and J 0 bases short, with 9 bases between. As DNA, the CDR3 is TGTGCCAGCAGTCTGGACTTGAGCACAGATACGCAGTATTTT. Translation gives CASSLDLSTDTQYF.

The V gene is TRBV30, the J gene TRBJ2-7, with D tentatively TRBD2 (7 bases). CDR3 length: 17 residues. CDR1 and CDR2 (germline): GTSNPN, SVGIG (reference sequence). The germline V and J ends were trimmed by 5 bases and 1 base, with 24 bases remaining between them. The CDR3 DNA follows: TGTGCCTGGGCCCTTGGGGGGGCGGGTGTCCTATCCTACGAGCAGTACTTC. Translation: CAWALGGAGVLSYEQYF.

This clone was counted a single time. The chain is built from TRBV15 and TRBJ2-2, with 10 positions matching TRBD1. The CDR3 contains 15 residues. V shed 3 bases, J shed 3 bases, and the junction held 1 base outside the gene matches. The germline V gene encodes CDR1 LNHNV and CDR2 YYDKDF (reference sequence). The CDR3 DNA reads as TGTGCCACCAGCAGGACAGGGGGCCACACCGGGGAGCTGTTTTTT. It encodes CATSRTGGHTGELFF.

This clone was observed a handful of times. CDR3 nucleotide sequence: TGTGCCAGCAGTCCGGGGGGGCGGACTTTCTACGAGCAGTACTTC. This translates into CASSPGGRTFYEQYF. The genes are TRBV6-1 and TRBJ2-7; 8 positions agree with TRBD2. In germline, CDR1 is MNHNS, CDR2 SASEGT. This CDR3 region has 15 residues. V was pared by 5 bases and J by 3 bases, with 9 bases of the junction left unmatched.

The chain is built from TRBV6-4 and TRBJ2-5; 8 bases map to TRBD1. The junction had 10 bases not matched to a gene; V was cut back by 2 bases and J by 5 bases. This CDR3 is built from 16 residues. Per germline, CDR1 MRHNA and CDR2 SNTAGT. The CDR3 protein is CASSDPVTGDCETQYF. In nucleotides, the CDR3 is TGTGCCAGCAGTGACCCGGTGACAGGGGATTGCGAGACCCAGTACTTC.

This chain joins TRBV9 and TRBJ2-1; D is ambiguous. CDR1 and CDR2 (germline): SGDLS, YYNGEE. The V end was cut by 7 bases, the J end by 0 bases, with 11 bases between. CDR3 length: 14 amino acids. In nucleotides, the CDR3 is TGTGCCAGCGGATCCGGGTTCTCCTACAATGAGCAGTTCTTC. It encodes CASGSGFSYNEQFF.

The chain employs TRBV27 and TRBJ1-2, with TRBD1 matching 7 bases. V shed 5 bases and J 8 bases; nucleotides not matched to a gene: 11. This CDR3 contains 14 residues. Germline V CDR1 and CDR2: MNHEY, SMNVEV (reference sequence). CDR3 sequence (DNA): TGTGCCAGCAGTAGATCTACAGGGGTAGGGGGCTACACCTTC. Protein sequence: CASSRSTGVGGYTF.

J is TRBJ1-5 and V is TRBV2; a weak D match, TRBD1 (6 bases). CDR1 is SNHLY, CDR2 FYNNEI, per germline. The CDR3 contains 14 residues. V was clipped by 2 bases and J by 10 bases, with 15 bases between them. CDR3: CASSEQNRAHPQHF. The CDR3 DNA follows: TGTGCCAGCAGTGAACAAAACAGGGCTCATCCCCAGCATTTT. Looking up the rest from reference TRBV2 and TRBJ1-5 gives the full variable domain: EPEVTQTPSHQVTQMGQEVILRCVPISNHLYFYWYRQILGQKVEFLVSFYNNEISEKSEIFDDQFSVERPDGSNFTLKIRSTKLEDSAMYFCASSEQNRAHPQHFGDGTRLSIL.

V and J are TRBV28 and TRBJ2-3, with a possible D match to TRBD1 (6 bases). The CDR3 covers 15 residues. Per the germline V gene, CDR1 is MDHEN and CDR2 is SYDVKM. Trimming cost V 5 bases and J 7 bases, with 19 bases left between them. The CDR3 sequence is CASSARAGDTYTQYF. The CDR3 region has the DNA TGTGCCAGCAGTGCCCGAGCAGGGGACACTTATACGCAGTATTTT.

The V gene is TRBV4-3, the J gene TRBJ2-2; 10 positions match TRBD2. Germline CDR1 LGHNA, CDR2 YSLEER. After removal of 0 bases from V and 8 bases from J, the junction contained 12 bases not matched to a gene. The CDR3 totals 18 residues. The CDR3 coding sequence is TGCGCCAGCAGCCAAGATTTTCCCCAGCGGGAGGGCCGAGGGGAGCTGTTTTTT. Its translation: CASSQDFPQREGRGELFF.

The chain is built from TRBV7-9 and TRBJ2-7; possible D gene TRBD1, 5 bases. The CDR3 length is 14 residues. Germline lookup yields CDR1 SEHNR and CDR2 FQNEAQ (reference sequence). Trimming stripped 0 bases from V and 5 bases from J, with 11 bases between. CDR3 DNA sequence: TGTGCCAGCAGCTTAGCGGTTAAGGGGAACGAGCAGTACTTC. It yields the protein CASSLAVKGNEQYF.

With respect to this clone: Additional DNA sequences in this sample encode the identical CDR3. The chain is built from TRBV5-4 and TRBJ2-5; no clear D. In germline, CDR1 is SGHNT, CDR2 YYREEE (reference sequence). The CDR3 extends over 14 amino acids. Trimming took off 0 bases at V and 3 bases at J, with 9 bases between the two ends. The CDR3 nucleotides read TGTGCCAGCAGCTTGGGGCTAGAGGAAGAGACCCAGTACTTC. Translated, it gives CASSLGLEEETQYF. The whole variable domain, remainder taken from reference TRBV5-4 and TRBJ2-5, is ETGVTQSPTHLIKTRGQQVTLRCSSQSGHNTVSWYQQALGQGPQFIFQYYREEENGRGNFPPRFSGLQFPNYSSELNVNALELDDSALYLCASSLGLEEETQYFGPGTRLLVL.

J is TRBJ2-7 and V is TRBV5-1; 11 nucleotides line up with TRBD2. The CDR3 extends over 16 amino acids. J lost 7 bases, V lost 0 bases, and 9 bases had no gene match. Germline-derived CDR1 and CDR2 are SGHRS and YFSETQ. The CDR3 DNA is TGCGCCAGCAGCTTGGCCAGCCTAGCGGGAGGTCGGGAGCAGTACTTC. Residues: CASSLASLAGGREQYF. Filled out from reference TRBV5-1 and TRBJ2-7, the complete variable domain reads KAGVTQTPRYLIKTRGQQVTLSCSPISGHRSVSWYQQTPGQGLQFLFEYFSETQRNKGNFPGRFSGRQFSNSRSEMNVSTLELGDSALYLCASSLASLAGGREQYFGPGTRLTVT.